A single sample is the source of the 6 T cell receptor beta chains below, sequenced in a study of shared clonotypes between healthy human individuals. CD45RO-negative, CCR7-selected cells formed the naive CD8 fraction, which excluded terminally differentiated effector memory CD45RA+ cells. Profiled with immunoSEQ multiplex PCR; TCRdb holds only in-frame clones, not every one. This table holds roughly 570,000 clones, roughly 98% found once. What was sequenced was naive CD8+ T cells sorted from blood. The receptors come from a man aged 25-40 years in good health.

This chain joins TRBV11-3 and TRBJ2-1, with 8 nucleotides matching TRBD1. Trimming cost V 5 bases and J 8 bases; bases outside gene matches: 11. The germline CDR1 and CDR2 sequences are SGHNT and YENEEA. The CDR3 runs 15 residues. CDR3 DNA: TGTGCCAGCAGCGGGCAGGCAGGGGGCTTCGATGAGCAGTTCTTC. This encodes CASSGQAGGFDEQFF. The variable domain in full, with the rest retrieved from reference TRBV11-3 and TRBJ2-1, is EAGVVQSPRYKIIEKKQPVAFWCNPISGHNTLYWYLQNLGQGPELLIRYENEEAVDDSQLPKDRFSAERLKGVDSTLKIQPAELGDSAVYLCASSGQAGGFDEQFFGPGTRLTVL.

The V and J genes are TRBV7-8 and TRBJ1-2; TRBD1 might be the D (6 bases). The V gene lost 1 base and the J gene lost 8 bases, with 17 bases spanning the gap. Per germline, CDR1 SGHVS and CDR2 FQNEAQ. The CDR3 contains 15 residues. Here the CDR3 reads CASSLVGTGYSGYTF. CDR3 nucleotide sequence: TGTGCCAGCAGCTTAGTGGGCACAGGGTACTCGGGCTACACCTTC.

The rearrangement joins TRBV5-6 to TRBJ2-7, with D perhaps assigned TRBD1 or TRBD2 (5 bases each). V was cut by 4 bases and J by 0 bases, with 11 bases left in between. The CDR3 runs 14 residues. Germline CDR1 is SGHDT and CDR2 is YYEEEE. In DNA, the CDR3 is TGTGCCAGCAGCAAGGGACCGAGCTCCTACGAGCAGTACTTC. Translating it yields CASSKGPSSYEQYF.

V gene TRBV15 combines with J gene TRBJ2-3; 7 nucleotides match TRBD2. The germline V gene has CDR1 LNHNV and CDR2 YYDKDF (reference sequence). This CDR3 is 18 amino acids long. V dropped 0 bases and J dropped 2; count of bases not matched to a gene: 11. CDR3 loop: CATSRDRELARDTDTQYF. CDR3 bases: TGTGCCACCAGCAGAGATCGTGAACTAGCGAGGGACACAGATACGCAGTATTTT.

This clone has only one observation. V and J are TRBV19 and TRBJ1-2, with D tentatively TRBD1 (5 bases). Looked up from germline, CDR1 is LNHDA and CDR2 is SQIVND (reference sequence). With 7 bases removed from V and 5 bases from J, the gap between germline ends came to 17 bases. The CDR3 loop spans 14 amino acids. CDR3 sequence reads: CASTPTAMAYGYTF. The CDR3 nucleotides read TGTGCCAGTACCCCGACAGCTATGGCGTATGGCTACACCTTC. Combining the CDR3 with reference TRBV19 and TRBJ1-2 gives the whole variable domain DGGITQSPKYLFRKEGQNVTLSCEQNLNHDAMYWYRQDPGQGLRLIYYSQIVNDFQKGDIAEGYSVSREKKESFPLTVTSAQKNPTAFYLCASTPTAMAYGYTFGSGTRLTVV.

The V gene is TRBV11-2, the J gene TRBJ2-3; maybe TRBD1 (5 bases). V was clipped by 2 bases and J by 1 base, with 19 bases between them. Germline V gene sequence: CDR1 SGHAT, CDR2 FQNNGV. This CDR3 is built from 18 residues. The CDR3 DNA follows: TGTGCCAGCAGCTTAAGTCGAAACTCTCGCAGGGGCACAGATACGCAGTATTTT. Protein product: CASSLSRNSRRGTDTQYF.